A single sample gave rise to the 6 T cell receptor beta chains below, sequenced in a study of blood T cells in healthy people across ages. For the second PCR, which ran for about 7 to 11 cycles, a sample-barcoded 5' primer and a J-beta primer mix were used. TCRdb reanalysed the 5' RACE reads using MiXCR and keeps one entry per CDR3 protein. The sample shows 700,000 or so distinct CDR3 sequences, 22% of them seen only once. The sequenced sample consisted of blood. These receptors all come from a man aged 70 or older in good health.

In this sample, this clonotype turned up a few times. This sequence joins TRBV7-9 and TRBJ2-5; TRBD1 matches 7 bases. The J call is doubtful: the DNA matches TRBJ2-7 better. Germline loops: CDR1 SEHNR, CDR2 FQNEAQ (reference sequence). The CDR3 length is 14 residues. CDR3 sequence (DNA): TGTGCCAGCAGCTTACCGACAGGGACCTACGAGCAGTACTTC. It is translated as CASSLPTGTYEQYF.

The chain uses TRBV5-4 and TRBJ2-2, with TRBD1 matching 10 bases. Germline V gene lookup returns CDR1 SGHNT and CDR2 YYREEE (reference sequence). J was trimmed by 7 bases and V by 7 bases; bases with no gene match: 4. The CDR3 has 13 amino acids. The CDR3 DNA follows: TGTGCCAGCCGGACAGGGGGTTACGGGGAGCTGTTTTTT. Encoded protein: CASRTGGYGELFF.

The J gene is TRBJ1-4, the V gene TRBV19; D may be TRBD1 (5 bases). Trimming removed 1 base at V and 6 bases at J, with 12 bases between. The CDR3 is 15 residues long. The germline V gene has CDR1 LNHDA and CDR2 SQIVND (reference sequence). CDR3 in amino acids: CASSIVRTRDEKLFF. DNA for the CDR3: TGTGCCAGTAGTATAGTCCGGACACGAGATGAAAAACTGTTTTTT.

The rearrangement uses TRBV20-1 and TRBJ1-1; possibly TRBD1 for D (6 bases). The germline CDR1 and CDR2 sequences are DFQATT and SNEGSKA (reference sequence). V lost 3 bases to trimming and J lost 4 bases, with 9 bases between them. This CDR3 has 12 amino acids. This chain's CDR3 is CSASGGPTEAFF. CDR3 in DNA: TGCAGTGCTAGTGGGGGGCCCACTGAAGCTTTCTTT.

The rearrangement links TRBV18 to TRBJ2-1, with 9 bases lining up with TRBD1. The V and J ends lost 4 bases and 8 bases, in that order; junction bases with no gene match: 6. Germline CDR1 is KGHSH and CDR2 is LQKENI. This CDR3 has 14 amino acids. The CDR3 DNA is TGTGCCAGCTCACAAGCGGGACAGGGTCATGAGCAGTTCTTC. This encodes CASSQAGQGHEQFF.

The chain links TRBV24-1 to TRBJ2-5; TRBD1 matches 10 bases. Germline loops: CDR1 KGHDR, CDR2 SFDVKD. Trimming cost V 3 bases and J 3 bases; bases outside gene matches: 12. This CDR3 has 18 amino acids. CDR3 loop: CATSDQVGDRGPKETQYF. In DNA, the CDR3 is TGTGCCACCAGTGATCAGGTCGGGGACAGGGGCCCTAAAGAGACCCAGTACTTC.